This T cell receptor beta chain was retrieved from a study of blood T cell repertoires in COVID-19. The CDR3 is 14 amino acids. Germline CDR1 MNHEY, CDR2 SVGAGI. The V gene lost 6 bases and the J gene lost 3 bases, with 15 bases spanning the gap. Using immunoSEQ multiplex PCR, the repertoire was profiled, and TCRdb retains in-frame clones only, with some absent. Among a few hundred thousand clones listed, around 83% were seen once. The chain joins TRBV6-5 to TRBJ2-7, with D hard to call. Sequencing was performed on peripheral blood. The origin of this receptor is a middle-aged man who had recovered from COVID-19. CDR3 DNA sequence: TGTGCCAGCAGCCTGGCCTCCCTTGACTACGAGCAGTACTTC. It codes for CASSLASLDYEQYF.